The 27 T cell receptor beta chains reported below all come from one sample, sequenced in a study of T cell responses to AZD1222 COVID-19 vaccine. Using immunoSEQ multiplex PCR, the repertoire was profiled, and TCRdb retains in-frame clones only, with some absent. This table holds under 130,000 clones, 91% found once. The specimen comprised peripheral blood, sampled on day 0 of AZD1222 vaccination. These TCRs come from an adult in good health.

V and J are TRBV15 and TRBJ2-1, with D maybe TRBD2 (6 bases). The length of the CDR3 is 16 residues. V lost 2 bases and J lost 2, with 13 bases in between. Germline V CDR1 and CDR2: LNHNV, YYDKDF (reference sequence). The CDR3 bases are TGTGCCACCAGCAGACCTCGGGAGACTGCCTACAATGAGCAGTTCTTC. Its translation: CATSRPRETAYNEQFF.

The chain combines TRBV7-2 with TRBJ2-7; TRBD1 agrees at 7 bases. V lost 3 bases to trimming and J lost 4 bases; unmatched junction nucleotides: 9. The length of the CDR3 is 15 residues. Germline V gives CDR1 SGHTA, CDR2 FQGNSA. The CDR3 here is CASSFAGQVQYEQYF. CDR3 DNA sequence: TGTGCCAGCAGCTTCGCAGGACAGGTACAATACGAGCAGTACTTC. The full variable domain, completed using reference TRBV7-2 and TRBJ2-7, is GAGVSQSPSNKVTEKGKDVELRCDPISGHTALYWYRQSLGQGLEFLIYFQGNSAPDKSGLPSDRFSAERTGGSVSTLTIQRTQQEDSAVYLCASSFAGQVQYEQYFGPGTRLTVT.

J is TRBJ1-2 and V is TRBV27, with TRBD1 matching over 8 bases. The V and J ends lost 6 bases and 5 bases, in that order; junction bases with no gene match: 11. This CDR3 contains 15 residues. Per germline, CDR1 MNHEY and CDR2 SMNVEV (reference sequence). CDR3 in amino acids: CASRPTGGGGYGYTF. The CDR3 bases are TGTGCCAGCAGGCCCACAGGGGGAGGTGGGTATGGCTACACCTTC.

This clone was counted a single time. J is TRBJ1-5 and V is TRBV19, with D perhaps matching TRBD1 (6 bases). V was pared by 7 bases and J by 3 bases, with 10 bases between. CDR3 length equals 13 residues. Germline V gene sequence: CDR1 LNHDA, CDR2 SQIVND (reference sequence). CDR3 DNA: TGTGCCAGTAACAGGGCTACCAATCAGCCCCAGCATTTT. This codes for CASNRATNQPQHF.

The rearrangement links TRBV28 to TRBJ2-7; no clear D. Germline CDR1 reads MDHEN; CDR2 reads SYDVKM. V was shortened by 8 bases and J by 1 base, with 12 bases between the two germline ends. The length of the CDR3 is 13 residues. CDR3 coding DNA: TGTGCCAGCCTATCAGATAAATCCTACGAGCAGTACTTC. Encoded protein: CASLSDKSYEQYF.

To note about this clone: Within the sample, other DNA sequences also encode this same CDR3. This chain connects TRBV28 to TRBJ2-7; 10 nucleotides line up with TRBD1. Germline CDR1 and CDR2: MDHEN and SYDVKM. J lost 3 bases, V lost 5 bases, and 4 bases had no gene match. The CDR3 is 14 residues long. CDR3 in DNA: TGTGCCAGCAGTACCGGGACAGGGGTCTACGAGCAGTACTTC. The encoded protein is CASSTGTGVYEQYF.

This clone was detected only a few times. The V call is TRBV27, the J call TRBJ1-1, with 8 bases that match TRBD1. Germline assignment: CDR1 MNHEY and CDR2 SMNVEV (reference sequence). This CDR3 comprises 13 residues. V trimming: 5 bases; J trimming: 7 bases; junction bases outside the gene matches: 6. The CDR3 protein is CASSPRQGIEAFF. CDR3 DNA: TGTGCCAGCAGTCCCCGACAGGGGATTGAAGCTTTCTTT.

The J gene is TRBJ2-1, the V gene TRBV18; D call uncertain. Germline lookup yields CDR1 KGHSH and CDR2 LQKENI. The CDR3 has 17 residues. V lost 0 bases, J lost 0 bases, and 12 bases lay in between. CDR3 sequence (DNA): TGTGCCAGCTCACCACCGAGGTCAGGCAGCTCCTACAATGAGCAGTTCTTC. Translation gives CASSPPRSGSSYNEQFF.

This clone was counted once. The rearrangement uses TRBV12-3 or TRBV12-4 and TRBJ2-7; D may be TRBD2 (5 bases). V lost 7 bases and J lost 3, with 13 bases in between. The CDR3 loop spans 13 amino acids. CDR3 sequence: CASTLGGVYEQYF. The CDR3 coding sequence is TGTGCCAGCACCCTAGGAGGTGTCTACGAGCAGTACTTC.

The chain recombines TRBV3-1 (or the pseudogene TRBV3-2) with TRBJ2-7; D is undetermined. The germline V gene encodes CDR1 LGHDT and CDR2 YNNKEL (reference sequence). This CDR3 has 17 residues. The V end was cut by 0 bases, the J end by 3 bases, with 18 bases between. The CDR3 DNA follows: TGTGCCAGCAGCCAAGAGAGGCTCTACCCTATCCTCTACGAGCAGTACTTC. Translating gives CASSQERLYPILYEQYF.

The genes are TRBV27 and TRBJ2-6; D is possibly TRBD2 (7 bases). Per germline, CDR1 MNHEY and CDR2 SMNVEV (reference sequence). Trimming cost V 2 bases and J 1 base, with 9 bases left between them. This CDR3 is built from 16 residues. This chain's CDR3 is CASSLGGASGANVLTF. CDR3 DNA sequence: TGTGCCAGCAGTTTAGGGGGGGCGTCTGGGGCCAACGTCCTGACTTTC.

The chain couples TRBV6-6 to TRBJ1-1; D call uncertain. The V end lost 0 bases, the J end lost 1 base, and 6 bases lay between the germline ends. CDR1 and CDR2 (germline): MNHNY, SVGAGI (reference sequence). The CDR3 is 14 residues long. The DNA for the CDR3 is TGTGCCAGCAGTTACTCTGAGGGGAACACTGAAGCTTTCTTT. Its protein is CASSYSEGNTEAFF.

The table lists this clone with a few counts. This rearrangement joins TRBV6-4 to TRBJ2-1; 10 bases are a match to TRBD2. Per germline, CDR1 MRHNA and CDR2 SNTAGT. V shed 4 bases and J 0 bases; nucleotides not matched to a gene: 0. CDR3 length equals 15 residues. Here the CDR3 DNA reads TGTGCCAGCAGTGGGACTAGCGGCTCCTACAATGAGCAGTTCTTC. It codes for CASSGTSGSYNEQFF.

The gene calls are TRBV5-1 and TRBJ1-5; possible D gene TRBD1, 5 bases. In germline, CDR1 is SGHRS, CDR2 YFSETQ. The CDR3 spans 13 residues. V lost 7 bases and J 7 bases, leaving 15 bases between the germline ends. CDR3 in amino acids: CASAVGGGQPQHF. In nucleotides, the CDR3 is TGCGCCAGCGCCGTCGGGGGAGGCCAGCCCCAGCATTTT. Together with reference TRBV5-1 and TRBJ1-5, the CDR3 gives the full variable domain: KAGVTQTPRYLIKTRGQQVTLSCSPISGHRSVSWYQQTPGQGLQFLFEYFSETQRNKGNFPGRFSGRQFSNSRSEMNVSTLELGDSALYLCASAVGGGQPQHFGDGTRLSIL.

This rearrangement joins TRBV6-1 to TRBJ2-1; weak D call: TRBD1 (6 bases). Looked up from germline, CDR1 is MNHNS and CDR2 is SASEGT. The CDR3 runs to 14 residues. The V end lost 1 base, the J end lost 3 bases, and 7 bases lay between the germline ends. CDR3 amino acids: CASSEGGRYNEQFF. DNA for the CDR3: TGTGCCAGCAGTGAAGGGGGGCGCTACAATGAGCAGTTCTTC.

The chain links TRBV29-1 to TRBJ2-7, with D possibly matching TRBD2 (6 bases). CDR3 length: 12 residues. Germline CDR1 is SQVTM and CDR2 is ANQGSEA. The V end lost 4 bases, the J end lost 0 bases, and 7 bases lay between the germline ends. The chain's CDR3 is CSVGDFSYEQYF. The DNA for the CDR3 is TGCAGCGTTGGGGACTTCTCCTACGAGCAGTACTTC.

The CDR3 DNA is TGTGCCAGCAGTTATTCACTTCGGTATGGCTACACCTTC. It encodes CASSYSLRYGYTF. The chain carries TRBV6-5 and TRBJ1-2; no firm D call. V gave up 3 bases and J gave up 5 bases, with 10 bases separating them. From germline, CDR1 is MNHEY and CDR2 SVGAGI. The CDR3 has 13 amino acids.

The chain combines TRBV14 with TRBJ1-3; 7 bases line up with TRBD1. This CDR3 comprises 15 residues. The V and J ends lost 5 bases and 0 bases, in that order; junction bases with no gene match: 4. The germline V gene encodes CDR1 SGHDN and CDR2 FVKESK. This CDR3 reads CASSGQAYSGNTIYF. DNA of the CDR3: TGTGCCAGCAGCGGACAGGCGTACTCTGGAAACACCATATATTTT.

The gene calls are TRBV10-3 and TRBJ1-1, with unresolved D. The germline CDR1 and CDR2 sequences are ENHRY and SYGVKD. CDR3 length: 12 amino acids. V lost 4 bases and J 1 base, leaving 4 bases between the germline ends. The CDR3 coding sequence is TGTGCCATCAGTGGAGGGAACACTGAAGCTTTCTTT. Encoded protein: CAISGGNTEAFF.

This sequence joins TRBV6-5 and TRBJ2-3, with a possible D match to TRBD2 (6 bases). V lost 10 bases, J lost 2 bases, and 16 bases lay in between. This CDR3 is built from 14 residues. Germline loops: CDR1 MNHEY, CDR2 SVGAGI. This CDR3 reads CATKVAGNTDTQYF. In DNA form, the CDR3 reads TGTGCCACCAAGGTGGCGGGAAACACAGATACGCAGTATTTT.

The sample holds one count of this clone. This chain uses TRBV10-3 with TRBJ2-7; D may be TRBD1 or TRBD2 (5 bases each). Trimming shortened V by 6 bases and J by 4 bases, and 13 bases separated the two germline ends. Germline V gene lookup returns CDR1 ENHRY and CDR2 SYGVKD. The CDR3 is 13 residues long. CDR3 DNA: TGTGCCATCAGATCGGGACCGGCTTACGAGCAGTACTTC. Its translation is CAIRSGPAYEQYF.

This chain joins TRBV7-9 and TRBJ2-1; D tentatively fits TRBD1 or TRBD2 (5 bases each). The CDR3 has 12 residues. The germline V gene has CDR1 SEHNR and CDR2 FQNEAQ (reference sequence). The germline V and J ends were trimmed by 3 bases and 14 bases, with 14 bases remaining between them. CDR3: CASSFTGASEFF. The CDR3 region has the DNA TGTGCCAGCAGCTTTACCGGGGCCTCCGAGTTCTTC.

The CDR3 region has the DNA TGTGCCTGGAGGGGGGGCTACTCTGGAAACACCATATATTTT. This gives the protein CAWRGGYSGNTIYF. The chain couples TRBV30 to TRBJ1-3, with TRBD1 as a possible D gene (6 bases). With 3 bases removed from V and 0 bases from J, the gap between germline ends came to 9 bases. Germline V CDR1 and CDR2: GTSNPN, SVGIG (reference sequence). This CDR3 spans 14 amino acids. Full variable domain (missing parts from reference TRBV30 and TRBJ1-3): SQTIHQWPATLVQPVGSPLSLECTVEGTSNPNLYWYRQAAGRGLQLLFYSVGIGQISSEVPQNLSASRPQDRQFILSSKKLLLSDSGFYLCAWRGGYSGNTIYFGEGSWLTVV.

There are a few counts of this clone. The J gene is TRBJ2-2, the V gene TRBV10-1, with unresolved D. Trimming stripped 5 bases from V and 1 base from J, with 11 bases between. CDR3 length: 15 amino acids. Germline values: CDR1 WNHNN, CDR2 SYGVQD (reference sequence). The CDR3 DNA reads TGCGCCAGCAGTAAGATGGCAGGGAACACCGGGGAGCTGTTTTTT. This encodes CASSKMAGNTGELFF.

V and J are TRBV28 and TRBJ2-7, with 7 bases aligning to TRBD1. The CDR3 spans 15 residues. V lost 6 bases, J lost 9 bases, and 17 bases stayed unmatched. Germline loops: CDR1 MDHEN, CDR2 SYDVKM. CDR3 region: CASSRSTGTDSLQYF. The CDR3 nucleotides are TGTGCCAGCAGCCGATCCACCGGGACAGACAGCCTGCAGTACTTC.

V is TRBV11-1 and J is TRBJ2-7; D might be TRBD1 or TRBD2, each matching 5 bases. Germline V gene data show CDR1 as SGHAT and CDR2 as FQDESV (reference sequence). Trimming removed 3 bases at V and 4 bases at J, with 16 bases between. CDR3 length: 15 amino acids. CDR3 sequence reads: CASSFLRGSGYEQYF. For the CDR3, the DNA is TGTGCCAGCAGCTTCTTAAGGGGATCGGGGTACGAGCAGTACTTC.

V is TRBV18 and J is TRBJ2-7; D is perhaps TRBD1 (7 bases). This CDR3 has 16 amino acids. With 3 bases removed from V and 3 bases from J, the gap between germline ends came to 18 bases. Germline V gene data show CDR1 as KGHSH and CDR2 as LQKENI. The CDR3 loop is CASSPGKQGGFYEQYF. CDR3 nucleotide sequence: TGTGCCAGCTCACCGGGCAAGCAGGGGGGATTCTACGAGCAGTACTTC.